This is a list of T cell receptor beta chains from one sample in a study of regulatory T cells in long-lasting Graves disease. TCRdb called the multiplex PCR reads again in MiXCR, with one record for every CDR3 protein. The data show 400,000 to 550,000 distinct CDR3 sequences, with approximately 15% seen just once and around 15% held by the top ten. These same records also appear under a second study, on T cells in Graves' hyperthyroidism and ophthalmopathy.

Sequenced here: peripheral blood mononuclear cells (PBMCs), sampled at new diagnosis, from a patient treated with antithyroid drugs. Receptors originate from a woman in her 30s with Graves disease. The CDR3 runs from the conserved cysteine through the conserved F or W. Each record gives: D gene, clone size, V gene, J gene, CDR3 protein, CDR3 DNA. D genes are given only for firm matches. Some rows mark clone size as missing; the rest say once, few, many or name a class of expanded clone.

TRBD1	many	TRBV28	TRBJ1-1	CASSSFFPGQSPNMNTEAFF	TGTGCCAGCAGCTCATTTTTTCCGGGACAGTCCCCTAACATGAACACTGAAGCTTTCTTT
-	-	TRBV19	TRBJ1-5	CATRRTGSNQPQHF	TGTGCCACCCGAAGAACAGGGAGCAATCAGCCCCAGCATTTT
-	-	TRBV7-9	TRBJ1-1	CASRGNLLYRTEAFF	TGTGCCAGCAGGGGGAATTTATTATACAGGACTGAAGCTTTCTTT
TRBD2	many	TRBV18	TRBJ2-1	CASDGTSGMYEQFF	TGTGCCAGCGACGGGACTAGCGGGATGTATGAGCAGTTCTTC
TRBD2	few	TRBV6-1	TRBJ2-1	CASRVAGPYNEQFF	TGTGCCAGCAGGGTAGCGGGGCCCTACAATGAGCAGTTCTTC
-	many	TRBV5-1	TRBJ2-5	CASSSPKRRETQYF	TGCGCCAGCAGCTCCCCAAAGCGTCGGGAGACCCAGTACTTC
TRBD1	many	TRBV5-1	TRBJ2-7	CASSLDGTGVPYEQYF	TGCGCCAGCAGTCTTGACGGGACAGGGGTTCCCTACGAGCAGTACTTC
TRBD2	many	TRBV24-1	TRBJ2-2	CATSDEAGVGELFF	TGTGCCACCAGTGATGAAGCGGGAGTGGGGGAGCTGTTTTTT
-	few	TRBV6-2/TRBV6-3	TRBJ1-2	CASSYSLRMDGYTF	TGTGCCAGCAGTTACTCTCTAAGGATGGATGGCTACACCTTC
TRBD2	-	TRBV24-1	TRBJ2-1	CATRPGGSIHNEQFF	TGTGCCACCAGGCCCGGCGGGAGTATCCACAATGAGCAGTTCTTC
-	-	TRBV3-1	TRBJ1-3	CASSPHDIFFGNTIYF	TGTGCCAGCAGCCCCCATGACATTTTCTTTGGAAACACCATATATTTT
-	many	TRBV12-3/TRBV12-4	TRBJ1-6	CASSYGGSYNSPLHF	TGTGCCAGCAGTTACGGGGGATCCTATAATTCACCCCTCCACTTT
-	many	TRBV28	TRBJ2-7	CASSLWEVQYF	TGTGCCAGCAGTTTGTGGGAGGTGCAGTACTTC
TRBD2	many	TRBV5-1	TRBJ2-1	CASSVGLAGGSNEQFF	TGCGCCAGCAGCGTCGGACTAGCGGGAGGGTCAAATGAGCAGTTCTTC
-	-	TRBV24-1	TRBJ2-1	CATRGVGRGTKAEQFF	TGTGCCACCAGGGGGGTGGGGAGAGGCACGAAGGCTGAGCAGTTCTTC
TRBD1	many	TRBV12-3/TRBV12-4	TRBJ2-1	CASSLRGQVYEQFF	TGTGCCAGCAGTCTCCGGGGACAGGTATATGAGCAGTTCTTC
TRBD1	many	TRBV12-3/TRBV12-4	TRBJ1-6	CASSSTDRAGSPLHF	TGTGCCAGCAGCTCCACTGACAGGGCTGGTTCACCCCTCCACTTT
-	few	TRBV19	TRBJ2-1	CASSNRFSSLDNEQFF	TGTGCCAGTAGTAACCGTTTCTCGTCCTTGGACAATGAGCAGTTCTTC
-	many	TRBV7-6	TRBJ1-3	CASSLFNRDTGNTIYF	TGTGCCAGCAGCTTATTTAACAGGGACACTGGAAACACCATATATTTT
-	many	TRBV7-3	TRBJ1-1	CASSLFPDTEAFF	TGTGCCAGCAGCTTATTCCCGGACACTGAAGCTTTCTTT
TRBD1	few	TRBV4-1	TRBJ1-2	CASSQTGQGKLGYTF	TGCGCCAGCAGCCAGACCGGACAGGGAAAGTTGGGCTACACCTTC
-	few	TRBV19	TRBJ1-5	CASSIGQASNQPQHF	TGTGCCAGTAGTATAGGGCAGGCTAGCAATCAGCCCCAGCATTTT
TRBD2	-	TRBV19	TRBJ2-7	CASSGGTSGKFEQYF	TGTGCCAGTAGTGGGGGGACTAGCGGGAAGTTCGAGCAGTACTTC
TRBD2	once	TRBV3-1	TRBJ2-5	CASSQQTSGGGVETQYF	TGTGCCAGCAGCCAACAGACTAGCGGAGGGGGGGTAGAGACCCAGTACTTC
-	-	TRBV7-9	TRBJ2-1	CASSPNQGHSYNEQFF	TGTGCCAGCAGCCCAAACCAGGGACACTCCTACAATGAGCAGTTCTTC
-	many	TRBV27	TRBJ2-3	CASSLTDLLGDPDTQYF	TGTGCCAGCAGTCTCACGGACCTACTAGGGGACCCAGATACGCAGTATTTT
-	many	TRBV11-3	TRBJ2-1	CASSERNEQFF	TGTGCCAGCAGCGAACGCAATGAGCAGTTCTTC
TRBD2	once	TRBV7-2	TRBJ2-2	CASSRVTVAGVPGELFF	TGTGCCAGCAGCAGAGTAACGGTAGCGGGAGTTCCCGGGGAGCTGTTTTTT
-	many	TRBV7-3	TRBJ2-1	CASSLRDFSEQFF	TGTGCCAGCAGCTTAAGGGACTTTAGCGAGCAGTTCTTC
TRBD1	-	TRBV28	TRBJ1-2	CASSQTGTASSGYTF	TGTGCCAGCAGCCAAACCGGGACAGCTAGTAGCGGCTACACCTTC
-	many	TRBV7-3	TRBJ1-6	CASSLTGELPNSPLHF	TGTGCCAGCAGCTTAACGGGAGAGTTACCAAATTCACCCCTCCACTTT
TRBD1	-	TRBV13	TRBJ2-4	CASSLNRAKDRAKNIQYF	TGTGCCAGCAGCTTAAACCGGGCTAAGGACAGGGCCAAAAACATTCAGTACTTC
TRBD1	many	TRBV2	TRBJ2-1	CASSNRGNEQFF	TGTGCCAGCAGTAACAGGGGGAATGAGCAGTTCTTC
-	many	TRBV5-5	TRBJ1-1	CASSPRLPTEAFF	TGTGCCAGCAGCCCGAGACTGCCCACTGAAGCTTTCTTT
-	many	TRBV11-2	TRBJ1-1	CASSLGWGLSPEAFF	TGTGCCAGCAGCTTAGGATGGGGACTTTCTCCTGAAGCTTTCTTT
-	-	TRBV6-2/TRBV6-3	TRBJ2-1	CASSYSSKTRSSSYSEQFF	TGTGCCAGCAGTTACTCGAGTAAGACTCGATCGAGCTCCTACAGTGAGCAGTTCTTC
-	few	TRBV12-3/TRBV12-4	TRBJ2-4	CASSFDWEKNIQYF	TGTGCCAGCAGTTTCGACTGGGAGAAAAACATTCAGTACTTC
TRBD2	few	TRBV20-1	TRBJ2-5	CSASGRGAETQYF	TGCAGTGCTAGCGGGAGGGGGGCAGAGACCCAGTACTTC
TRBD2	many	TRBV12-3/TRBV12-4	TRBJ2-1	CANSSPMTSRAPYNEQFF	TGTGCCAACAGTTCACCCATGACTAGCCGGGCCCCTTACAATGAGCAGTTCTTC
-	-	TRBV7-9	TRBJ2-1	CASSADESGYGGYNEQFF	TGTGCCAGCAGCGCAGACGAGTCGGGATACGGCGGGTACAATGAGCAGTTCTTC
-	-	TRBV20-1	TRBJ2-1	CSARAGPPYNEQFF	TGCAGTGCTAGGGCGGGGCCCCCTTACAATGAGCAGTTCTTC
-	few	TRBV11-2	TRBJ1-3	CAGSLGQWSTGNTIYF	TGTGCCGGCAGCTTAGGTCAGTGGAGCACTGGAAACACCATATATTTT
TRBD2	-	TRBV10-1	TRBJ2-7	CASSEGLAGGYEQYF	TGCGCCAGCAGTGAAGGGCTAGCGGGCGGCTACGAGCAGTACTTC
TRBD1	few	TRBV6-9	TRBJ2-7	CASSDLQGAGEQYF	TGCGCCAGCAGTGACCTACAGGGGGCGGGGGAGCAGTACTTC
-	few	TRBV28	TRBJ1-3	CASSLAGQLLSGNTIYF	TGTGCCAGCAGTTTGGCCGGACAGCTGCTCTCTGGAAACACCATATATTTT
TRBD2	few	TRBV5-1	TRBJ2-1	CASSSGLAGGRRVYNEQFF	TGCGCCAGCAGCTCGGGACTAGCGGGAGGGCGCCGGGTCTACAATGAGCAGTTCTTC
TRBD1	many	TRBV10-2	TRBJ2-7	CASTPDRGRVGYEQYF	TGCGCCAGCACTCCGGACAGGGGCCGCGTCGGCTACGAGCAGTACTTC